The rows below give T cell receptor beta chains drawn from one sample of a study of cytomegalovirus exposure and HLA in healthy donors. Assay used: immunoSEQ multiplex PCR; TCRdb lists only in-frame clones, some missing. The sample records about 65,000 clones, approximately 60% being singletons. The sample taken for sequencing was PBMCs. The receptors were sampled from a man between 25 and 39 years old in good health and CMV-seronegative. The conserved cysteine and the conserved F or W are not part of the CDR3 here. Fields, in order: J gene, V gene, CDR3 protein.

TRBJ1-5	TRBV15	ATRKGRGTNQPQH
TRBJ1-4	TRBV6-1	ASRDTGQANEKLF
TRBJ2-5	TRBV7-2	ASSLGRLPGTQY
TRBJ1-6	TRBV30	AWAGQYNSPLH
TRBJ2-2	TRBV6-5	ASRTHGGNTGELF
TRBJ2-5	TRBV5-1	ASRGNRRQETQY
TRBJ1-6	TRBV30	AWSDGDKSSYNSPLH
TRBJ2-5	TRBV7-9	ASTTPHESETQY
TRBJ1-2	TRBV27	ASSSRSYGYT
TRBJ2-6	TRBV30	AWSMEEGANVLT
TRBJ2-7	TRBV30	ASGQGIPYEQY
TRBJ1-5	TRBV5-8	ASSLRDQPQH
TRBJ1-5	TRBV25-1	ASSEFLREGPQH
TRBJ1-5	TRBV6-6	ASSYDRRRNQPQH
TRBJ1-2	TRBV6-5	ASSQVEAPPKGYT
TRBJ2-5	TRBV5-1	ASSLTSGAQETQY
TRBJ1-5	TRBV12-5	ASGLVSGSNQPQH
TRBJ2-7	TRBV7-2	ASSTTSGGGRVQY
TRBJ1-6	TRBV4-2	ASSQQEDSPLH
TRBJ1-6	TRBV30	ACQSPLH
TRBJ2-7	TRBV29-1	SVGTGGAGEQY
TRBJ2-7	TRBV5-1	ASSLTAYEQY
TRBJ2-7	TRBV6-5	ASSPSGASEQY
TRBJ2-5	TRBV5-6	ASSLVASRETQY
TRBJ1-6	TRBV11-2	ASSPLTGGKAPLH
TRBJ2-7	TRBV2	ASNGGAAYEQY
TRBJ2-3	TRBV30	ACDSGY
TRBJ1-6	TRBV9	ASSVTENSPLH
TRBJ2-7	TRBV4-1	ASSQEARTVLSYEQY
TRBJ2-7	TRBV27	ASSSPADRGLAGRPYEQY
TRBJ1-2	TRBV6-5	ASSPGVGGYT
TRBJ2-6	TRBV7-9	ASSFLRDRGLVNVLT
TRBJ2-3	TRBV27	ASSWGQDTQY
TRBJ2-7	TRBV13	ASSSLRAGGTYEQY
TRBJ2-2	TRBV5-1	ASSEAGGSTGELF
TRBJ2-1	TRBV6-5	ASSLVVGSNEQF
TRBJ1-2	TRBV6-6	ASRPIGTGTSGYT
TRBJ2-2	TRBV5-1	ASSKGQGRTGELF
TRBJ2-1	TRBV7-8	ASSLDRGPYNEQF
TRBJ1-3	TRBV18	ASSPQGQGTGNTIY
TRBJ2-7	TRBV5-1	ASSLQGDTYEQY
TRBJ2-1	TRBV6-6	ASLRPPGDEQF
TRBJ2-7	TRBV6-4	ASLGTEQY
TRBJ2-7	TRBV10-3	AISASMTGDPYEQY
TRBJ2-7	TRBV4-1	ASSAGTGTYEQY
TRBJ1-1	TRBV19	ASSDRTGGTF
TRBJ1-1	TRBV9	ASSSLGGHTEAF
TRBJ1-1	TRBV19	ASSIEAGRNTEAF
TRBJ1-5	TRBV30	AWSVISGNQPQH
TRBJ1-1	TRBV6-5	ASRRDSGNTEAF
TRBJ1-1	TRBV5-1	ASSLLGAPDTEAF
TRBJ2-7	TRBV4-1	ASSQALQGRYEQY